This note documents a single T cell receptor beta chain sequence. Its specificity is not known. The CDR3 sequence is 15 residues long. The V end was cut by 5 bases, the J end by 3 bases, with 15 bases between. CDR1 and CDR2 from the germline V gene are LNHDA and SQIVND (reference sequence). The sample belongs to a study of long-term antiretroviral therapy in people with HIV. Study-wide results and limits: Regardless of time point, clones expanded before ART dominated the repertoire.

Samples were assayed with immunoSEQ v3.0 at survey level. Here immunoSEQ multiplex PCR was the method, and the copy in TCRdb shows in-frame clones only, minus some. The sample gives fewer than 30,000 clones, approximately 77% of which show up once; approximately 5.5% is in the top ten. The receptor was derived from a young man with HIV. The rearrangement links TRBV19 to TRBJ2-3; D is perhaps TRBD2 (6 bases). Sequenced here: unsorted PBMCs, sampled 4.4 years after starting antiretroviral therapy. The CDR3 here is CASSHRRGMTDTQYF. CDR3 coding DNA: TGTGCCAGTAGTCATCGGAGGGGCATGACAGATACGCAGTATTTT.